The present T cell receptor (beta chain) was sequenced within a study of T-cell memory formation after mild COVID-19. Study-level background: Clusters were largely donor specific. Study observations and caveats: Day 15 to 85 contracting clones showed balanced CD4/CD8; later expanders leaned CD4+.

This clonotype has a count of ten or more. Its target is unknown. V lost 6 bases to trimming and J lost 4 bases, with 21 bases between them. The CDR3 has 16 residues. CDR1 MGHDK and CDR2 SYGVNS come from the germline V gene. 5'RACE primed from the constant segment yielded TCR alpha and TCR beta cDNA libraries bearing sample barcodes and UMIs. TCRdb analysed the 5' RACE reads with MiXCR anew, one entry per CDR3 protein. The sample shows around 13,000 distinct CDR3 sequences, around 13% of them seen only once. The V and J genes are TRBV25-1 and TRBJ1-1, with D possibly being TRBD1 (5 bases). The sequenced material came from PBMCs or a T cell subset sorted from them (not recorded which). The sequence was obtained from an adult woman who had mild COVID-19 (a few samples of this study predate the infection). Cell type and time point are not known. CDR3 sequence reads: CASSPFEAGRSTEAFF. CDR3 coding DNA: TGTGCCAGCAGCCCCTTCGAGGCGGGGCGGAGCACTGAAGCTTTCTTT.